This T cell receptor beta chain was captured in a study of regulatory T cells in long-lasting Graves disease. Study-level information: The term persistent Graves' disease signified upward of 5 years on antithyroid drugs with positive TSH receptor antibodies. Study findings and constraints: Persistent Graves' patients showed less TCR diversity than newly diagnosed ones. Not thyroid tissue but only peripheral blood was studied. Small numbers of samples may have cut accuracy.

Arm-PCR of CDR3 regions and iRepertoire HTBI primers were the basis on which TCR beta libraries were built. MiXCR, applied by TCRdb to the multiplex PCR reads, yields one record per CDR3 protein. The table lists roughly 400,000 distinct CDR3 sequences, about 21% of them singletons. Time point here: persistent/refractory GD, antithyroid drugs over 5 years with positive TRAb. RNA extracted from PBMCs served as the sequencing template. The V and J ends lost 4 bases and 0 bases, in that order; junction bases with no gene match: 14. CDR3 length: 18 residues. Germline V gene data show CDR1 as MDHEN and CDR2 as SYDVKM. This clonotype was seen at least ten times. Its specificity is unknown.

The receptor comes from a female donor with Graves disease. The chain uses TRBV28 and TRBJ2-5, with 7 bases aligning to TRBD1. The specimen was peripheral blood mononuclear cells (PBMCs), collected when the disease was refractory, from a patient treated with antithyroid drugs. CDR3 sequence: CASSSLGYRGQYQETQYF. The CDR3 region has the DNA TGTGCCAGCAGTTCCCTGGGATACAGGGGCCAGTACCAAGAGACCCAGTACTTC.